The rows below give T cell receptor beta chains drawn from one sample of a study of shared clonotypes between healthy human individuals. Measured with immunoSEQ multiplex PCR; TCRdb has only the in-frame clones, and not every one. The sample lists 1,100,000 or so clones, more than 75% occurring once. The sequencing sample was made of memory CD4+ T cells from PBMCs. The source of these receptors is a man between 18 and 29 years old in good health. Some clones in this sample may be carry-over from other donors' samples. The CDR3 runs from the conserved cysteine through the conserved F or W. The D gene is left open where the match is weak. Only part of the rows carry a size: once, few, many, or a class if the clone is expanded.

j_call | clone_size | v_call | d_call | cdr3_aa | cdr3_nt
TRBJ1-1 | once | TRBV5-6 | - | CASSLDSGLAFF | TGTGCCAGCAGCTTGGATTCGGGGTTAGCTTTCTTT
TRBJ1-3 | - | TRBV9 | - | CASSALDSSGNTIYF | TGTGCCAGCAGCGCCTTAGACAGCTCTGGAAACACCATATATTTT
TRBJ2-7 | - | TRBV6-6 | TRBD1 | CASSYSVTGPLGQYF | TGTGCCAGCAGTTACTCGGTGACAGGGCCACTGGGGCAGTACTTC
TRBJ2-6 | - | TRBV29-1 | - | CSVEKVRVAGANVLTF | TGCAGCGTTGAAAAGGTCAGGGTGGCCGGGGCCAACGTCCTGACTTTC
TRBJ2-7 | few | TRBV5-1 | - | CASSSGSGLYEQYF | TGCGCCAGCAGCTCGGGGTCTGGGCTCTACGAGCAGTACTTC
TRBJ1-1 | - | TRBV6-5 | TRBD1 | CASSYSRQGSRAFF | TGTGCCAGCAGTTACTCCCGACAGGGCAGTCGAGCTTTCTTT
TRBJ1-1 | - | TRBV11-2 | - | CASSSFSEGEAFF | TGTGCCAGCAGCTCTTTCTCCGAAGGCGAAGCTTTCTTT
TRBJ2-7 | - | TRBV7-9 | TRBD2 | CASSLGTSVAYEQYF | TGTGCCAGCAGCTTAGGGACTAGCGTAGCCTACGAGCAGTACTTC
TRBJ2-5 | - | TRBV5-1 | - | CASSLAGMTDATQYF | TGCGCCAGCAGCTTGGCCGGTATGACAGACGCGACCCAGTACTTC
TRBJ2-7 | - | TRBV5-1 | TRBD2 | CASSHNSGRAYSYEQYF | TGCGCCAGCAGCCACAATAGCGGGAGGGCCTACTCCTACGAGCAGTACTTC
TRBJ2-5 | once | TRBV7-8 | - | CASSFSPQDGQETQYF | TGTGCCAGCAGCTTTAGTCCCCAGGACGGGCAAGAGACCCAGTACTTC
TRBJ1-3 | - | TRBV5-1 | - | CASSPQVQGSGNTIYF | TGCGCCAGCAGCCCGCAAGTCCAGGGCTCTGGAAACACCATATATTTT
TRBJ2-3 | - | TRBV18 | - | CASSPLKDVDTQYF | TGTGCCAGCTCACCACTTAAGGATGTAGATACGCAGTATTTT
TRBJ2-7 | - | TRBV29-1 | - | CSVSGSSYEQYF | TGCAGCGTTTCGGGGAGCTCCTACGAGCAGTACTTC
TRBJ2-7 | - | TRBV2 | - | CASSPERAYEQYF | TGTGCCAGCAGTCCCGAACGCGCCTACGAGCAGTACTTC
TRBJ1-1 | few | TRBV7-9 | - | CASSFSWGPEAFF | TGTGCCAGCAGCTTCTCGTGGGGTCCTGAAGCTTTCTTT
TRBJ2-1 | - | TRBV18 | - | CASSPGIVGNEQFF | TGTGCCAGCTCACCAGGGATCGTGGGCAATGAGCAGTTCTTC
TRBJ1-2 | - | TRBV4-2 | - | CASSSDGNYGYTF | TGTGCCAGCAGCTCGGACGGTAACTATGGCTACACCTTC
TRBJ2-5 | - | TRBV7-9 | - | CASSLDARQETQYF | TGTGCCAGCAGCTTAGATGCCAGGCAAGAGACCCAGTACTTC
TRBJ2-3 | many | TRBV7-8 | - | CASTRPGRTDTQYF | TGTGCCAGCACCCGGCCCGGGCGGACAGATACGCAGTATTTT
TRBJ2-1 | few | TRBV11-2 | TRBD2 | CASRRTSGSGGEQFF | TGTGCCAGCAGGCGGACTAGCGGGAGCGGGGGTGAGCAGTTCTTC
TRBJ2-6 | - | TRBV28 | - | CASRRGPGANVLTF | TGTGCCAGCAGGCGTGGACCTGGGGCCAACGTCCTGACTTTC
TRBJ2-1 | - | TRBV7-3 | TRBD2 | CASSLGGRVGEQFF | TGTGCCAGCAGCTTAGGAGGGAGGGTCGGTGAGCAGTTCTTC
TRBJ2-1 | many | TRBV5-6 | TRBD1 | CASSPGQGRDNEQFF | TGTGCCAGCAGCCCCGGACAGGGCCGGGACAATGAGCAGTTCTTC
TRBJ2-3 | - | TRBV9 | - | CASSVAWADTQYF | TGTGCCAGCAGCGTAGCATGGGCAGATACGCAGTATTTT
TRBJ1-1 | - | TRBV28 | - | CASNTERGGGTEAFF | TGTGCCAGCAACACAGAGCGGGGCGGCGGCACTGAAGCTTTCTTT
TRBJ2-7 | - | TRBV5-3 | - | CARSPRDAPPGEQYF | TGTGCCAGAAGCCCGAGGGACGCTCCCCCGGGGGAGCAGTACTTC
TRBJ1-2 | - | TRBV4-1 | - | CASSQDGGGSYGYTF | TGCGCCAGCAGCCAAGATGGGGGGGGATCCTATGGCTACACCTTC
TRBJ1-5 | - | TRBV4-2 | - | CASSQGDSGSADRPQHF | TGTGCCAGCAGCCAAGGGGATTCGGGGAGTGCGGATCGGCCCCAGCATTTT
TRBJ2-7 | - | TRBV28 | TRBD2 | CASSPAGTRMNEQYF | TGTGCCAGCAGCCCCGCCGGGACTAGGATGAACGAGCAGTACTTC
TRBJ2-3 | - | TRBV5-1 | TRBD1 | CASSDPQGAGADTQYF | TGCGCCAGCAGCGATCCACAGGGGGCTGGGGCAGATACGCAGTATTTT
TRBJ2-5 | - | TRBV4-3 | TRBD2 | CASSHLVAGGHQETQYF | TGCGCCAGCAGTCACCTAGTAGCGGGAGGGCATCAAGAGACCCAGTACTTC
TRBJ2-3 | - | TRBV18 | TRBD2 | CASSPLREAGTDTQYF | TGTGCCAGCTCACCATTGCGGGAGGCGGGCACAGATACGCAGTATTTT
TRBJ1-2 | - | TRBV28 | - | CASSFISRGINYGYTF | TGTGCCAGCAGTTTTATCTCCCGGGGGATTAACTATGGCTACACCTTC
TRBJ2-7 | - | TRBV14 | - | CASSQDWVSYEQYF | TGTGCCAGCAGCCAAGATTGGGTATCCTACGAGCAGTACTTC
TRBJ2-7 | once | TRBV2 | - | CASSETVYEQYF | TGTGCCAGCAGTGAAACCGTCTACGAGCAGTACTTC
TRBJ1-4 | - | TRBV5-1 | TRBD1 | CASAGTANEKLFF | TGCGCCAGCGCGGGGACAGCTAATGAAAAACTGTTTTTT
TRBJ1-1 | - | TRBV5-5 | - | CASSLGGLVSEAFF | TGTGCCAGCAGCCTCGGAGGGTTAGTTAGTGAAGCTTTCTTT
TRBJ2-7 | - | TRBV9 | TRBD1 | CASSPRDRNYEQYF | TGTGCCAGCAGCCCACGGGACAGGAACTACGAGCAGTACTTC
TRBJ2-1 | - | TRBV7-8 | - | CASSLLRVLARDEQFF | TGTGCCAGCAGCTTACTCAGGGTCCTAGCTAGGGATGAGCAGTTCTTC